The sequence of this T cell receptor beta chain was determined in a study of T cell responses to AZD1222 COVID-19 vaccine (dated by TCRdb to the early 2020s). In the study overall: AZD1222 recipients with second doses at about 4 weeks or about 12 weeks were pooled, because spike-specific TCR depth and breadth did not differ between schedules. A total of just over 230 trial participants underwent TCR sequencing, of whom 200 to 220 had received two doses of AZD1222 and about 26 had received two doses of the MenACWY control vaccine. Trial participants were enrolled by age into 18-55, 56-69 and 70-plus year subgroups, with roughly 160, 29 and 62 TCR-sequenced participants respectively.

The CDR3 regions of human TCRbeta chains were subjected to immunosequencing. Per the source publication's procedure: Repertoire TCRs were matched against a reference library of SARS-CoV-2-specific TCRs generated with the MIRA antigen-specificity platform. Breadth was defined as the fraction of unique TCRs that were SARS-CoV-2-associated, and depth was defined as the fraction of total T cells that were SARS-CoV-2-associated. Using the MIRA data, each spike-specific TCR was assigned both to the spike region to which the TCR was reactive and to a CD4 or CD8 class. Log10-transformed breadth and depth values were compared by one-way ANOVA with Sidak's multiple comparisons tests. The table comes from immuneACCESS by way of TCRdb, which keeps in-frame sequences with V and J called. Part of the clones is missing from these tables; in studies checked, under half for an unresolved V gene and the rest for unknown reasons. V and J calls and clone size follow that table, whereas D and trimming were derived from the DNA. The sample contains approximately 91,000 clones, roughly 88% of them found a single time. The top ten constitute about an eighth of the sample.

Results the study describes overall, beyond this receptor: Conclusions about previously exposed vaccinees are limited, since just six AZD1222 recipients were seropositive for SARS-CoV-2 at baseline. Because no day 14 peak-response samples were available, the repertoires could be characterized only after the peak T cell response. In the small 56-69-year group, the increase in depth fell short of significance, most likely because of low power. A significant rise in spike-specific TCR breadth and depth was observed after two AZD1222 doses relative to day 0 and relative to MenACWY recipients. Participants were mostly white British, with more females than males. The authors suggested clonal diversity may have been underestimated. Reportedly, almost half of the unique spike-specific TCRs recognized epitopes lying outside the regions that are mutated in the B.1.351 and B.1.1.7 variants. The whole spike protein was spanned by vaccine-associated CD4 TCRs, and dominant responses were seen in regions 160-218 and 743-854.

Details on this clone: The specificity of this receptor is unknown. There are no base qualities to consult, and no much larger clone falls within one base.

The sample's time point label, decoded: baseline before first vaccination. Samples from vaccinated people were obtained from the UK trials COV001 and COV002, which included a single-blind randomized controlled phase 2/3 trial of AZD1222 (ChAdOx1 nCoV-19) in healthy adults. For TCRbeta chain sequencing, PBMC samples from trial participants were taken at day 0 and at day 28 after the second dose. The sequencing here drew on peripheral blood, taken on day 0 of AZD1222 vaccination. The TCR originated in an adult in good health.

Read as DNA, the sequence is TGTGCCAGTAGTATAGGCGACAGGGGAAAGTCACCCCTCCACTTT. The translation is CASSIGDRGKSPLHF. The chain joins TRBV19 to TRBJ1-6; TRBD1 aligns with 8 central bases. V is trimmed back by 1 base and J by 10 bases, and the junction contains 6 bases that no gene match accounts for. The CDR3 numbers 15 residues from cysteine through phenylalanine. Only CDR3 DNA is held: 45 bases, read in frame from base 1. The germline V gene (reference sequence) yields LNHDA for CDR1 and SQIVND for CDR2.